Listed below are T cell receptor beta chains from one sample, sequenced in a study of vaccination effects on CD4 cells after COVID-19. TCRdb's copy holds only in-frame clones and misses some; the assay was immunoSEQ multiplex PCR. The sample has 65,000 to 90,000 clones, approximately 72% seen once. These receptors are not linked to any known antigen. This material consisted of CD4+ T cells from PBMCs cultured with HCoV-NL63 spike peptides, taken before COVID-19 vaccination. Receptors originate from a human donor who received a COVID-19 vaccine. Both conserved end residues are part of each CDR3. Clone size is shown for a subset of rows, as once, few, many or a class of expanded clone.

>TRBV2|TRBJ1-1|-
CASLGQGYTEAFF
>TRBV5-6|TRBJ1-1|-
CASSSQRSRLGAFF
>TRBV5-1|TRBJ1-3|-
CASSLAPNENTIYF
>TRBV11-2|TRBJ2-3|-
CASSFQRARGTDTQYF
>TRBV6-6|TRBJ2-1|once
CASSYSAGGPFEQFF
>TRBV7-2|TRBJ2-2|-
CASSLATSGGAGELFF
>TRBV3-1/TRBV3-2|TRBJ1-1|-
CASSQSGRNTEAFF
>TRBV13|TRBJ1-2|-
CASSLGGAANYGYTF
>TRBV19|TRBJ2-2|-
CASSIRGLDTGELFF
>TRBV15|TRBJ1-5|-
CATSRVTGGGQPQHF
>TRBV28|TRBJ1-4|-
CASSLGGTGDEKLFF
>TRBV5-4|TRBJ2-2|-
CASSLEGIDTGELFF
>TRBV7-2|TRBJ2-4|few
CASSLREAGSKNIQYF
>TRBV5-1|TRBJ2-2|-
CASSLGPGRNTGELFF
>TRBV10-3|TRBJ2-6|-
CAITSGEAGGANVLTF
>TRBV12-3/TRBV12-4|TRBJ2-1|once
CASSSQDRAEQFF
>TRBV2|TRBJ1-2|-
CASSAWQLYGYTF
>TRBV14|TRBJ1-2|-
CASSQETSRDRRNYGYTF
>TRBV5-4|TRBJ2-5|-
CASSLADSIGETQYF
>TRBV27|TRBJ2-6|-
CASSSVPRGPGANVLTF
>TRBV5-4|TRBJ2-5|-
CASTAGAQETQYF
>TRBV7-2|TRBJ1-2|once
CASSLGGALYGYTF
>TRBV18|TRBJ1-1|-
CASSPLNARNTEAFF
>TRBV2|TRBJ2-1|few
CASSGTRGVNNEQFF
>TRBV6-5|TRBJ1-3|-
CASSYLGSGNTIYF
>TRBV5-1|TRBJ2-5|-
CASSPQGSETQYF
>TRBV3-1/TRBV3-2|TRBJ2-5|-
CASSPFSPGTQYF
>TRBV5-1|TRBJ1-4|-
CASSLPGGTEKLFF
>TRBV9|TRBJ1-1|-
CASSETGANTEAFF
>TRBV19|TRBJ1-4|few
CASSLNRALGEKLFF
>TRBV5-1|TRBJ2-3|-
CASSPYSSGATDTQYF
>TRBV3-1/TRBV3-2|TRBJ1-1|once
CASSRRQGEAFF
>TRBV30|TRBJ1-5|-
CAWSVGQGYQPQHF